This passage covers 8 T cell receptor beta chains from one sample sequenced in a study of response to subunit inactivated influenza vaccine. MiXCR was run by TCRdb on the RT-PCR reads, yielding one entry per CDR3 protein. The profile covers approximately 530,000 distinct CDR3 sequences, with less than 7.5% appearing a single time and about 12% taken by the ten largest. Here the sequenced sample was PBMCs from blood, taken less than 30 months after vaccination. These TCRs come from a man aged 45 to 70 who received an inactivated influenza vaccine.

This clonotype was recorded a few times. The V gene is TRBV7-7, the J gene TRBJ2-2; 9 nucleotides agree with TRBD2. The length of the CDR3 is 15 residues. Trimming at V came to 5 bases and at J to 4 bases, leaving 5 bases not matched to a gene. The germline gives CDR1 SSHAT, CDR2 FNYEAQ (reference sequence). CDR3 nucleotides: TGTGCCAGCAGCCCACTTAGCGGGAGCACCGGGGAGCTGTTTTTT. It codes for CASSPLSGSTGELFF. Using reference TRBV7-7 and TRBJ2-2 for the parts outside the CDR3, the full variable domain is GAGVSQSPRYKVTKRGQDVTLRCDPISSHATLYWYQQALGQGPEFLTYFNYEAQPDKSGLPSDRFSAERPEGSISTLTIQRTEQRDSAMYRCASSPLSGSTGELFFGEGSRLTVL.

The chain employs TRBV20-1 and TRBJ2-7, with 8 bases that match TRBD2. V trimming: 2 bases; J trimming: 3 bases; junction bases outside the gene matches: 6. The CDR3 contains 14 residues. CDR1 DFQATT and CDR2 SNEGSKA come from the germline V gene (reference sequence). The CDR3 region has the DNA TGCAGTGCTAGACGCACTAGCGGCGACTACGAGCAGTACTTC. It translates to CSARRTSGDYEQYF.

This clonotype turned up a few times. The genes are TRBV28 and TRBJ2-7; tentative D call: TRBD1 (5 bases). V was clipped by 3 bases and J by 7 bases, with 16 bases between them. Germline V CDR1 and CDR2: MDHEN, SYDVKM. The CDR3 totals 14 residues. As DNA, the CDR3 is TGTGCCAGCAGTTTTGGACAAGTCCTACGGGAGCAGTACTTC. It yields the protein CASSFGQVLREQYF. Full variable domain (remainder filled in from reference TRBV28 and TRBJ2-7): DVKVTQSSRYLVKRTGEKVFLECVQDMDHENMFWYRQDPGLGLRLIYFSYDVKMKEKGDIPEGYSVSREKKERFSLILESASTNQTSMYLCASSFGQVLREQYFGPGTRLTVT.

This clonotype was recorded a few times. This chain connects TRBV4-3 to TRBJ1-1; no firm D call. Germline loops: CDR1 LGHNA, CDR2 YSLEER. Trimming took 2 bases from V and 1 from J, leaving 5 bases between them. This CDR3 has 13 amino acids. The CDR3 sequence: CASSQYANTEAFF. The CDR3 DNA reads as TGCGCCAGCAGCCAATACGCGAACACTGAAGCTTTCTTT.

This clonotype was detected ten times or more. The gene calls are TRBV2 and TRBJ2-3; TRBD1 agrees at 10 bases. With 7 bases clipped from V and 7 bases from J, the junction kept 11 bases outside the gene matches. The CDR3 totals 15 residues. Germline loops: CDR1 SNHLY, CDR2 FYNNEI. CDR3 in amino acids: CASKTGTGAQYTQYF. The CDR3 DNA reads as TGTGCCAGCAAAACCGGGACAGGGGCTCAGTATACGCAGTATTTT.

This clonotype appeared many times. This chain links TRBV11-2 with TRBJ2-1; D is perhaps TRBD2 (5 bases). The V end was cut by 4 bases, the J end by 6 bases, with 13 bases between. This CDR3 contains 14 residues. Per the germline V gene, CDR1 is SGHAT and CDR2 is FQNNGV. CDR3 region: CASSSSWMSNEQFF. CDR3 DNA sequence: TGTGCCAGCAGCTCTAGCTGGATGAGCAATGAGCAGTTCTTC. The variable domain in full, completed from reference TRBV11-2 and TRBJ2-1, reads EAGVAQSPRYKIIEKRQSVAFWCNPISGHATLYWYQQILGQGPKLLIQFQNNGVVDDSQLPKDRFSAERLKGVDSTLKIQPAKLEDSAVYLCASSSSWMSNEQFFGPGTRLTVL.

The J gene is TRBJ1-5, the V gene TRBV19, with D unclear. This CDR3 contains 15 residues. Germline values: CDR1 LNHDA, CDR2 SQIVND (reference sequence). Trimming stripped 3 bases from V and 2 bases from J, with 11 bases between. The CDR3 reads CASSMVFGGNQPQHF. CDR3 nucleotide sequence: TGTGCCAGTAGTATGGTGTTCGGGGGCAATCAGCCCCAGCATTTT.

The chain combines TRBV19 with TRBJ2-3; D tentatively reads TRBD1 or TRBD2 (5 bases each). The germline V gene has CDR1 LNHDA and CDR2 SQIVND (reference sequence). The CDR3 extends over 12 amino acids. V gave up 9 bases and J gave up 2 bases, with 9 bases separating them. This CDR3 is CASGTITDTQYF. As DNA, the CDR3 is TGTGCCAGCGGGACGATCACAGATACGCAGTATTTT.